Shown below are 18 T cell receptor beta chains from a single sample sequenced in a study of shared clonotypes between healthy human individuals. Repertoires were generated with immunoSEQ multiplex PCR, while TCRdb's copy carries only in-frame clones and drops some. The sample carries more than 2 million clones, 85% to 95% recorded once. Sequencing was done on a sample of naive CD4+ T cells sorted from blood. Described subset: CD45RA+ positively selected. The receptor source for this set is a man aged 18-30 years in good health.

V gene TRBV5-5 combines with J gene TRBJ1-1; D call uncertain. The CDR3 is made up of 11 amino acids. Germline V gene lookup returns CDR1 SGHKS and CDR2 YYEKEE (reference sequence). V lost 1 base to trimming and J lost 7 bases, with 5 bases between them. The CDR3 region has the DNA TGTGCCAGCAGCTTGATGGTTGAAGCTTTCTTT. Translated, it gives CASSLMVEAFF.

The chain combines TRBV4-1 with TRBJ2-4; TRBD1 matches at 11 bases. V trimming: 4 bases; J trimming: 0 bases; junction bases outside the gene matches: 11. Germline V CDR1 and CDR2: MGHRA, YSYEKL. The length of the CDR3 is 19 residues. The CDR3: CASSPGTGGKMSAKNIQYF. CDR3 nucleotides: TGCGCCAGCAGCCCGGGGACAGGGGGAAAGATGTCAGCCAAAAACATTCAGTACTTC.

This rearrangement joins TRBV25-1 to TRBJ2-7; D perhaps matches TRBD1 (6 bases). V was trimmed by 8 bases and J by 3 bases, leaving 29 bases between them. This CDR3 is 18 amino acids long. The V gene's germline CDR1 is MGHDK and CDR2 SYGVNS. Here the CDR3 reads CASSPRGTGFSRDYEQYF. CDR3 bases: TGTGCCAGCTCTCCCAGGGGAACGGGATTCAGTAGGGACTACGAGCAGTACTTC.

The chain has TRBV5-4 and TRBJ2-3; D uncertain. CDR1 is SGHNT and CDR2 is YYREEE in the germline V gene (reference sequence). The CDR3 sequence is 15 residues long. V gave up 0 bases and J gave up 0 bases, with 8 bases separating them. The CDR3 coding sequence is TGTGCCAGCAGCTTGGTCCTGTACAGCACAGATACGCAGTATTTT. Translation: CASSLVLYSTDTQYF.

About this clone: Distinct nucleotide sequences in the sample also encode this CDR3. The chain is built from TRBV7-2 and TRBJ2-7; the D is unclear. The CDR3 spans 14 residues. V dropped 0 bases and J dropped 0 bases, with 6 bases sitting between them. Germline values: CDR1 SGHTA, CDR2 FQGNSA. This chain's CDR3 is CASSLAVPSYEQYF. The DNA for the CDR3 is TGTGCCAGCAGCTTAGCCGTACCCTCCTACGAGCAGTACTTC.

V and J are TRBV9 and TRBJ1-4; TRBD1 aligns across 9 bases. This CDR3 is built from 19 residues. Losses at the gene ends were 4 bases for V and 1 base for J; bases not matched to a gene: 14. From germline, CDR1 is SGDLS and CDR2 YYNGEE. This CDR3 is CASSPRGTGSGGTNEKLFF. The CDR3 DNA reads TGTGCCAGCAGCCCCCGGGGGACAGGGTCCGGAGGAACTAATGAAAAACTGTTTTTT.

V is TRBV23-1 and J is TRBJ2-6; D is perhaps TRBD1 (5 bases). TRBV23-1 is marked as an open reading frame, function uncertain. V lost 1 base, J lost 2 bases, and 9 bases lay in between. This CDR3 comprises 16 residues. The CDR3 sequence: CASSQCWGTGANVLTF. The CDR3 coding sequence is TGCGCCAGCAGTCAATGCTGGGGCACTGGGGCCAACGTCCTGACTTTC.

The V and J genes are TRBV11-2 and TRBJ2-4; D is possibly TRBD2 (6 bases). Trimming took 4 bases from V and 8 from J, leaving 12 bases between them. The CDR3 runs to 13 residues. Germline CDR1 reads SGHAT; CDR2 reads FQNNGV. CDR3 sequence: CASSWAGGDIQYF. The CDR3 DNA reads TGTGCCAGCAGCTGGGCAGGAGGGGACATTCAGTACTTC.

This clone was seen once. The junction and the germline gene differ at one end; a read error may be behind it. CDR3 in DNA: TGTGCTAGTGGTTCCGGACCGGGCAAAATTGCAGTTTTC. It translates to CASGSGPGKIAVF. This chain connects TRBV12-5 to TRBJ2-7; D not certain. This CDR3 is built from 13 residues. CDR1 is LGHNT and CDR2 is FRNRAP in the germline V gene. Full variable domain (rest looked up from reference TRBV12-5 and TRBJ2-7): DARVTQTPRHKVTEMGQEVTMRCQPILGHNTVFWYRQTMMQGLELLAYFRNRAPLDDSGMPKDRFSAEMPDATLATLKIQPSEPRDSAVYFCASGSGPGKIAVFGPGTRLTVT.

The chain recombines TRBV10-2 with TRBJ2-1, with 12 nucleotides matching TRBD2. Looked up from germline, CDR1 is WSHSY and CDR2 is SAAADI. The junction had 3 bases not matched to a gene; V was cut back by 2 bases and J by 4 bases. This CDR3 region has 16 residues. The CDR3 loop reads CASSEPGLAGYNEQFF. The CDR3 region has the DNA TGCGCCAGCAGTGAGCCCGGACTAGCGGGATACAATGAGCAGTTCTTC.

The CDR3 here is CASSLDTLTGGTYEQYF. The DNA of the CDR3 is TGTGCCAGCAGCTTAGATACCCTGACGGGGGGGACCTACGAGCAGTACTTC. The J gene is TRBJ2-7, the V gene TRBV11-2; 8 nucleotides line up with TRBD2. Germline assignment: CDR1 SGHAT and CDR2 FQNNGV. V was clipped by 0 bases and J by 2 bases; unmatched bases: 9. This CDR3 region has 17 residues.

Regarding this clone: Other nucleotide sequences from this sample produce the same CDR3. This rearrangement joins TRBV18 to TRBJ2-7; 13 bases are shared with TRBD2. This CDR3 region has 14 residues. The V segment lost 6 bases and the J segment 3 bases; nucleotides outside the gene matches: 2. Germline CDR1 KGHSH, CDR2 LQKENI. The CDR3 loop reads CASSGTSGIYEQYF. The DNA for the CDR3 is TGTGCCAGCTCGGGGACTAGCGGGATCTACGAGCAGTACTTC.

The chain combines TRBV29-1 with TRBJ2-3; unclear D gene. The CDR3 is 13 amino acids. Per germline, CDR1 SQVTM and CDR2 ANQGSEA. V was clipped by 8 bases and J by 3 bases, with 15 bases between them. CDR3 region: CSFWFVLTDTQYF. The CDR3 nucleotides are TGCAGCTTTTGGTTCGTCCTTACAGATACGCAGTATTTT.

The V gene is TRBV19, the J gene TRBJ1-1; D remains unclear. Trimming cost V 2 bases and J 1 base, with 8 bases left between them. The CDR3 loop spans 14 amino acids. In germline, CDR1 is LNHDA, CDR2 SQIVND (reference sequence). CDR3 sequence (DNA): TGTGCCAGTAGTATACAATCGGCGAACACTGAAGCTTTCTTT. Its translation is CASSIQSANTEAFF.

V usage is TRBV28 and J usage is TRBJ2-7, with 12 nucleotides matching TRBD2. This CDR3 comprises 13 residues. Germline CDR1 is MDHEN and CDR2 is SYDVKM. The J segment lost 6 bases and the V segment lost 7 bases, leaving 4 bases of the junction unmatched. Here the CDR3 DNA reads TGTGCCAGCACTAGCGGGGGGGCCTTCGAGCAGTACTTC. It translates to CASTSGGAFEQYF.

V is TRBV7-2 and J is TRBJ2-3, with TRBD2 matching over 15 bases. Germline V gene data show CDR1 as SGHTA and CDR2 as FQGNSA. V lost 5 bases, J lost 8 bases, and 11 bases stayed unmatched. The CDR3 sequence is 17 residues long. The CDR3: CASSPGLAGGLSGTQYF. CDR3 nucleotide sequence: TGTGCCAGCAGCCCAGGACTAGCGGGAGGGCTGTCAGGTACGCAGTATTTT.

The chain couples TRBV7-8 to TRBJ1-1; the match to TRBD1 covers 10 bases. The CDR3 consists of 15 residues. Germline loops: CDR1 SGHVS, CDR2 FQNEAQ. V lost 3 bases, J lost 8 bases, and 9 bases stayed unmatched. In nucleotides, the CDR3 is TGTGCCAGCAGCTTCGACAGGGGGCCTCAATGGGAAGCTTTCTTT. It yields the protein CASSFDRGPQWEAFF.

A note on this clone: The sample holds other DNA sequences that translate to the same CDR3. V usage is TRBV5-1 and J usage is TRBJ2-3; D unresolved. This CDR3 has 14 amino acids. V lost 0 bases, J lost 3 bases, and 8 bases lay in between. Germline assignment: CDR1 SGHRS and CDR2 YFSETQ. The CDR3 spells CASSLGSGTDTQYF. As DNA, the CDR3 is TGCGCCAGCAGCTTGGGGTCCGGTACAGATACGCAGTATTTT.